The 6 T cell receptor beta chains given below trace back to one sample, sequenced in a study of CD8 T cells in ankylosing spondylitis. Points from the study as a whole: Eight highly homologous variants formed a TCR beta motif that appeared characteristic of ankylosing spondylitis blood.

TCRdb analysed the 5' RACE reads with MiXCR anew, one entry per CDR3 protein. The table has roughly 700,000 distinct CDR3 sequences, over 15% seen once. No antigen has been identified for these receptors. Sequenced: blood, either unsorted or a sorted T cell fraction (not recorded which). All receptors come from a male donor with ankylosing spondylitis.

This clonotype was recorded at least ten times. The V and J genes are TRBV3-1 and TRBJ1-1; 10 nucleotides agree with TRBD1. Germline lookup yields CDR1 LGHDT and CDR2 YNNKEL (reference sequence). This CDR3 region has 13 residues. Unmatched junction bases numbered 3, after V lost 0 bases and J lost 11 bases. Written as DNA, the CDR3 is TGTGCCAGCAGCCAAGATAGGGGACAGGGGGCTTTCTTT. Its translation is CASSQDRGQGAFF.

This clonotype was picked up a small number of times. The chain combines TRBV28 with TRBJ2-7; 10 bases map to TRBD2. The trim removed 4 bases at V and 3 bases at J, leaving 6 bases unmatched. Germline CDR1 MDHEN, CDR2 SYDVKM. CDR3 length: 15 residues. CDR3 nucleotide sequence: TGTGCCAGCAGTTCGGCTAGCGGGAGAGGCTACGAGCAGTACTTC. Translated, it gives CASSSASGRGYEQYF. The entire variable domain, with the rest obtained from reference TRBV28 and TRBJ2-7, is as follows: DVKVTQSSRYLVKRTGEKVFLECVQDMDHENMFWYRQDPGLGLRLIYFSYDVKMKEKGDIPEGYSVSREKKERFSLILESASTNQTSMYLCASSSASGRGYEQYFGPGTRLTVT.

This clonotype was counted only a few times. The chain links TRBV19 to TRBJ1-1, with D maybe TRBD1 (6 bases). V dropped 5 bases and J dropped 3 bases, with 19 bases sitting between them. There are 16 residues in the CDR3. Germline V gene lookup returns CDR1 LNHDA and CDR2 SQIVND (reference sequence). CDR3 coding DNA: TGTGCCAGTAGTGGCAGTCACGGGGGGCTCGACACTGAAGCTTTCTTT. Amino acids: CASSGSHGGLDTEAFF.

This clonotype was observed a few times. The chain is built from TRBV11-3 and TRBJ2-1, with 9 bases that match TRBD2. Germline V lookup: CDR1 SGHNT, CDR2 YENEEA. CDR3 length equals 15 residues. J was trimmed by 7 bases and V by 4 bases; bases with no gene match: 8. CDR3: CASSWYSGSANEQFF. CDR3 coding DNA: TGTGCCAGCAGCTGGTATAGCGGGAGCGCGAATGAGCAGTTCTTC.

Only a few counts were recorded for this clonotype. The chain carries TRBV29-1 and TRBJ1-4, with D maybe TRBD1 (5 bases). The CDR3 runs to 12 residues. Trimming shortened V by 7 bases and J by 7 bases, and 13 bases separated the two germline ends. Germline V gene sequence: CDR1 SQVTM, CDR2 ANQGSEA. Here the CDR3 reads CSAEFTGEKLFF. CDR3 bases: TGCAGCGCCGAATTTACAGGTGAAAAACTGTTTTTT.

V usage is TRBV3-1 and J usage is TRBJ2-7, with 11 bases aligning to TRBD1. The CDR3 is 16 amino acids. Looked up from germline, CDR1 is LGHDT and CDR2 is YNNKEL (reference sequence). V shed 1 base and J 3 bases; nucleotides not matched to a gene: 5. CDR3 DNA: TGTGCCAGCAGCCAAGGAGAGGGGACAGGGGGCTACGAGCAGTACTTC. Translated, it gives CASSQGEGTGGYEQYF.